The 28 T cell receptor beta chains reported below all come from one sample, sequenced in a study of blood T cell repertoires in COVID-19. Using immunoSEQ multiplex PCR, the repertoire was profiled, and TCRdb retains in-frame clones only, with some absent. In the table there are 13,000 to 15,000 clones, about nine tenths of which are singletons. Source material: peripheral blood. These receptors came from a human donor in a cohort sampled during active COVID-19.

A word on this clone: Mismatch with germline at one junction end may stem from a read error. The CDR3 coding sequence is TGCAGTGCCAGGGACTACAAGCAGTACTTC. Translated: CSARDYKQYF. V is TRBV20-1 and J is TRBJ2-7, with 7 bases lining up with TRBD2. CDR1 DFQATT and CDR2 SNEGSKA come from the germline V gene (reference sequence). This CDR3 region has 10 residues.

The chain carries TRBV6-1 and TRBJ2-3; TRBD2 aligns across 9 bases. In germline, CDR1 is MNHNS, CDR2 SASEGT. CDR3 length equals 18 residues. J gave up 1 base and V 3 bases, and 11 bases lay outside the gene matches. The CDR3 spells CASSEYPLASGGTDTQYF. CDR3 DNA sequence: TGTGCCAGCAGTGAGTATCCACTGGCTAGCGGGGGCACAGATACGCAGTATTTT.

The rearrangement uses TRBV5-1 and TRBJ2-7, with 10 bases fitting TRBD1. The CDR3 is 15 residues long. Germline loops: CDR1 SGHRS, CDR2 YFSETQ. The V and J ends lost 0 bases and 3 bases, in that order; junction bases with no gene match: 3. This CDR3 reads CASSLAGTGVYEQYF. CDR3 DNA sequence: TGCGCCAGCAGCTTGGCCGGGACAGGGGTCTACGAGCAGTACTTC.

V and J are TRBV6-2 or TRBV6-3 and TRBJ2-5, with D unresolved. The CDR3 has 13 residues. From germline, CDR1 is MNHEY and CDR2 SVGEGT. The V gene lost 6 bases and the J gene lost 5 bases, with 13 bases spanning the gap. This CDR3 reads CASSLIVLETQYF. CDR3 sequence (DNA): TGTGCCAGCAGCTTAATTGTCTTGGAGACCCAGTACTTC.

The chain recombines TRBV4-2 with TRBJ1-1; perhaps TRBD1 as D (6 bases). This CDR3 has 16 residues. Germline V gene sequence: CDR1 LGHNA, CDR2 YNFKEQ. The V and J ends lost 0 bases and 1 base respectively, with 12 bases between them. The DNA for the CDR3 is TGTGCCAGCAGCCAAGATCTCAGGGGCCCGAACACTGAAGCTTTCTTT. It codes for CASSQDLRGPNTEAFF.

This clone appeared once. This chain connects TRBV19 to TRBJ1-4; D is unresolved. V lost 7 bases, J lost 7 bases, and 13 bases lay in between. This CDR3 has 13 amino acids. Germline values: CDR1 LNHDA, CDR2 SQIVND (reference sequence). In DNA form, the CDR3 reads TGTGCCAGTATCTCAGCGATGGGTGAAAAACTGTTTTTT. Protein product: CASISAMGEKLFF.

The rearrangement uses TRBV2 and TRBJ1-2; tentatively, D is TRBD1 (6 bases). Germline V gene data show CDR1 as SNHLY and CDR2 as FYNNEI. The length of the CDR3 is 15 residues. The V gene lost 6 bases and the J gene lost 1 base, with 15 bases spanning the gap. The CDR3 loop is CASRRQVTINYGYTF. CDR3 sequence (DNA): TGTGCCAGCAGGAGACAGGTGACGATTAACTATGGCTACACCTTC.

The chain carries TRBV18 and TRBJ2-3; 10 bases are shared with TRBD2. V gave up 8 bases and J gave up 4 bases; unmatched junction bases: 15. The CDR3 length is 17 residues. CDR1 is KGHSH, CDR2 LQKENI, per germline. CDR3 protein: CASAPPSLAGGPDTQYF. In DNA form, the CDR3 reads TGTGCCAGCGCCCCCCCGAGTTTAGCGGGAGGCCCAGATACGCAGTATTTT.

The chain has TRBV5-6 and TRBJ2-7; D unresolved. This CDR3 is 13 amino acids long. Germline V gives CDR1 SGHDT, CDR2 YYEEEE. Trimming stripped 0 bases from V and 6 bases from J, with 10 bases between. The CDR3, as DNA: TGTGCCAGCAGCTTGGGGGCTACCTCCGAGCAGTACTTC. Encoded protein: CASSLGATSEQYF.

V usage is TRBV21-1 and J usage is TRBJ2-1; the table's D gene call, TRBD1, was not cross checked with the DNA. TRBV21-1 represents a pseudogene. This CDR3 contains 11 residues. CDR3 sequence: CASRHQFEQFF. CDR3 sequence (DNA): TGTGCCAGCAGACACCAGTTTGAGCAGTTCTTC.

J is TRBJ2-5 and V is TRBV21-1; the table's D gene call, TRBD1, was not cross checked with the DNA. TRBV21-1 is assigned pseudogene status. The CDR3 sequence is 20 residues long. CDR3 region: CASSPRSRDRGRDTKETQYF. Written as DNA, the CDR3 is TGTGCCAGCAGCCCCAGGTCCCGGGACAGGGGCCGCGACACCAAAGAGACCCAGTACTTC.

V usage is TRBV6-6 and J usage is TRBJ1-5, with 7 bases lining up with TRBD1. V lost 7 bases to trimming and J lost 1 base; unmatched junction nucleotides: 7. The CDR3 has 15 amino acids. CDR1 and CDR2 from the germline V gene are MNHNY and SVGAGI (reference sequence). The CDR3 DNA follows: TGTGCCAGCACCAGACAGGGTACGAGCAATCAGCCCCAGCATTTT. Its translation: CASTRQGTSNQPQHF.

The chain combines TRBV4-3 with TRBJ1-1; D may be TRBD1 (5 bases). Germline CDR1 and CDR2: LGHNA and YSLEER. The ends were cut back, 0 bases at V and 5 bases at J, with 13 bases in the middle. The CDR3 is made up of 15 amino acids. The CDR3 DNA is TGCGCCAGCAGCCAAGATCTTGGGGGGGGGACTGAAGCTTTCTTT. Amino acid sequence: CASSQDLGGGTEAFF.

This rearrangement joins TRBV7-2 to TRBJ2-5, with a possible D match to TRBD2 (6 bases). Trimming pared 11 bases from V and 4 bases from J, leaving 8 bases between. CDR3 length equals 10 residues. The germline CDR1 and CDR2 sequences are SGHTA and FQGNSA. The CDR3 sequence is CAGGGETQYF. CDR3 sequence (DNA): TGTGCCGGGGGAGGAGAGACCCAGTACTTC. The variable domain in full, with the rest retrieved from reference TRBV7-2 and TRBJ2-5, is GAGVSQSPSNKVTEKGKDVELRCDPISGHTALYWYRQSLGQGLEFLIYFQGNSAPDKSGLPSDRFSAERTGGSVSTLTIQRTQQEDSAVYLCAGGGETQYFGPGTRLLVL.

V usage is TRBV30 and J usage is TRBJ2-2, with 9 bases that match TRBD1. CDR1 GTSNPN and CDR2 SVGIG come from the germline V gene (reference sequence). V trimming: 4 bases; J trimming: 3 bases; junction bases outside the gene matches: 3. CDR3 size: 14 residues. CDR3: CAWNTGGYTGELFF. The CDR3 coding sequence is TGTGCCTGGAATACAGGGGGCTACACCGGGGAGCTGTTTTTT.

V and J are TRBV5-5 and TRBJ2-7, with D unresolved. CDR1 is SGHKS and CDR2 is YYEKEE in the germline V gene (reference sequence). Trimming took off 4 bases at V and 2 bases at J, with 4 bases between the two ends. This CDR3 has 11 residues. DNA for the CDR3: TGTGCCAGCAGCCCGGCCTACGAGCAGTACTTC. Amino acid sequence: CASSPAYEQYF.

CDR3 region: CASSRGQPPFTDTQYF. CDR3 nucleotides: TGTGCCAGCAGTCGCGGCCAACCCCCTTTCACAGATACGCAGTATTTT. The chain carries TRBV28 and TRBJ2-3; D gene unclear. The CDR3 has 16 amino acids. Trimming left V 5 bases short and J 2 bases short, with 17 bases between. Germline V gene data show CDR1 as MDHEN and CDR2 as SYDVKM.

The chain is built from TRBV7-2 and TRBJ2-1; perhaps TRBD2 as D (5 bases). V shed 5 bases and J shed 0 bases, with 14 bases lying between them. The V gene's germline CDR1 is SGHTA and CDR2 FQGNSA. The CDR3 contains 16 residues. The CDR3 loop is CASSPSRGSSYNEQFF. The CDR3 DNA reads TGTGCCAGCAGCCCATCCCGGGGAAGCTCCTACAATGAGCAGTTCTTC.

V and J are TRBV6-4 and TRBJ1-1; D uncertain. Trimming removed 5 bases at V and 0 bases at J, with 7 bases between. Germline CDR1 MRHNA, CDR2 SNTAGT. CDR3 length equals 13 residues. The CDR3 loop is CASSSSVNTEAFF. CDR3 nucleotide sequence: TGTGCCAGCAGTTCCTCGGTGAACACTGAAGCTTTCTTT.

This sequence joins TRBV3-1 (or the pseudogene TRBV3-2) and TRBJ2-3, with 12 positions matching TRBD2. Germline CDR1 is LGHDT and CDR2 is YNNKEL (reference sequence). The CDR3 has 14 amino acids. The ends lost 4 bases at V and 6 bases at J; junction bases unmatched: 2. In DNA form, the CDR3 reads TGTGCCAGCAGCCGACTAGCGGGAGAGGATACGCAGTATTTT. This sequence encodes CASSRLAGEDTQYF.

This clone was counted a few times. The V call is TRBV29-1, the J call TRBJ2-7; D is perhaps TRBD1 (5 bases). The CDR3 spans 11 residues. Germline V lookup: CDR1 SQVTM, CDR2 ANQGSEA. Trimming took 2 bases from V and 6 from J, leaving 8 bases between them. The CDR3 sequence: CSVEFRAEQYF. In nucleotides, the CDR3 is TGCAGCGTTGAATTCAGGGCCGAGCAGTACTTC.

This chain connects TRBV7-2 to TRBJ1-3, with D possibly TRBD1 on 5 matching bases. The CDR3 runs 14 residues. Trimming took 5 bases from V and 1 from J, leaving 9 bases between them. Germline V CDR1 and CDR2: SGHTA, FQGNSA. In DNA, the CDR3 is TGTGCCAGCAGCCACCCAGGGTCTGGAAACACCATATATTTT. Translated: CASSHPGSGNTIYF.

The CDR3 is CASSPPGQGDNQPQHF. The DNA for the CDR3 is TGTGCCAGCTCACCACCCGGACAGGGAGACAATCAGCCCCAGCATTTT. J is TRBJ1-5 and V is TRBV18, with TRBD1 matching over 8 bases. CDR1 is KGHSH and CDR2 is LQKENI in the germline V gene. Trimming cost V 0 bases and J 3 bases; bases outside gene matches: 4. CDR3 size: 16 residues.

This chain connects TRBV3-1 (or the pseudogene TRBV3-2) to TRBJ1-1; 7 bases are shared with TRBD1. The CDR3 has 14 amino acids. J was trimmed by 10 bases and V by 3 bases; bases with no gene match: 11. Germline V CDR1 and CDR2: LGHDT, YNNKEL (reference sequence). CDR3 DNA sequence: TGTGCCAGCAGCCACCAGACAGGGAAATTATCAGCTTTCTTT. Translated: CASSHQTGKLSAFF.

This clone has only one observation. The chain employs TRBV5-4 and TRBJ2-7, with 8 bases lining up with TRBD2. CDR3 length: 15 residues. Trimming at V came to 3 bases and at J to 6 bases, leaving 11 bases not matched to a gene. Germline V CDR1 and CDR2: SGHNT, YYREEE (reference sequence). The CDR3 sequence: CASSSTWGLVGEQYF. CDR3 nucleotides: TGTGCCAGCAGCTCAACTTGGGGACTAGTAGGCGAGCAGTACTTC.

In nucleotides, the CDR3 is TGTGCCAGCAGGGGGACAGGGCTGAAAAAACTGTTTTTT. This codes for CASRGTGLKKLFF. The rearrangement uses TRBV12-3 or TRBV12-4 and TRBJ1-4, with TRBD1 matching over 9 bases. V lost 6 bases and J lost 9; bases outside the gene matches: 5. This CDR3 has 13 amino acids.

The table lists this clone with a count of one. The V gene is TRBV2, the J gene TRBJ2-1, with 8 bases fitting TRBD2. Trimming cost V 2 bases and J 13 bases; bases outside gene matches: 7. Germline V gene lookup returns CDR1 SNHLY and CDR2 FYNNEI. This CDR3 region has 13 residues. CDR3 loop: CASSEYRREEQFF. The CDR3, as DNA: TGTGCCAGCAGTGAATATAGGCGGGAGGAACAGTTCTTC.

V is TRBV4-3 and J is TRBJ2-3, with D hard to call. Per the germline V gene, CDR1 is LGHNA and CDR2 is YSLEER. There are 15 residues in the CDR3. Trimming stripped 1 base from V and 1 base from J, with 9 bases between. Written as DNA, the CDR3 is TGCGCCAGCAGCCAAGCCGGGTCTGGCACAGATACGCAGTATTTT. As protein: CASSQAGSGTDTQYF.